Given below is one TCR beta chain in context. The entry originates in a study of T cells in tumors and immune-related adverse events. Sequenced by immunoSEQ multiplex PCR; TCRdb stores in-frame clones only, minus some. The sample carries fewer than 25,000 clones, about 93% recorded once. There are 13 residues in the CDR3. Trimming removed 0 bases at V and 6 bases at J, with 9 bases between. Germline V gene sequence: CDR1 LGHNT, CDR2 FRNRAP. V and J are TRBV12-5 and TRBJ2-7; either TRBD1 or TRBD2 may supply D (5 bases each). The material was lymph node tissue, obtained from a patient treated with anti-PD-1 therapy. This clonotype was sampled from a female donor with metastatic renal cell carcinoma. CDR3 loop: CASGLVLGGEQYF. The CDR3 DNA reads as TGTGCTAGTGGTTTGGTACTTGGGGGCGAGCAGTACTTC. The full variable domain, completed using reference TRBV12-5 and TRBJ2-7, is DARVTQTPRHKVTEMGQEVTMRCQPILGHNTVFWYRQTMMQGLELLAYFRNRAPLDDSGMPKDRFSAEMPDATLATLKIQPSEPRDSAVYFCASGLVLGGEQYFGPGTRLTVT.